This T cell receptor beta chain was recorded in a study of response to subunit inactivated influenza vaccine. This clonotype has just a few counts. MiXCR, applied by TCRdb to the RT-PCR reads, yields one record per CDR3 protein. The table lists a few hundred thousand distinct CDR3 sequences, 6% to 9% of them singletons. The origin of this receptor is a man between 50 and 75 years old who received an inactivated influenza vaccine. This specimen consisted of PBMCs from blood, obtained around 25 months after vaccination.

Here the CDR3 DNA reads TGTGCCAGCAGCGGCCGGGACAACTACTACGAGCAGTACTTC. Protein: CASSGRDNYYEQYF. The gene calls are TRBV7-2 and TRBJ2-7; perhaps TRBD1 as D (6 bases). Germline loops: CDR1 SGHTA, CDR2 FQGNSA. V lost 5 bases, J lost 3 bases, and 14 bases lay in between. The CDR3 loop spans 14 amino acids.